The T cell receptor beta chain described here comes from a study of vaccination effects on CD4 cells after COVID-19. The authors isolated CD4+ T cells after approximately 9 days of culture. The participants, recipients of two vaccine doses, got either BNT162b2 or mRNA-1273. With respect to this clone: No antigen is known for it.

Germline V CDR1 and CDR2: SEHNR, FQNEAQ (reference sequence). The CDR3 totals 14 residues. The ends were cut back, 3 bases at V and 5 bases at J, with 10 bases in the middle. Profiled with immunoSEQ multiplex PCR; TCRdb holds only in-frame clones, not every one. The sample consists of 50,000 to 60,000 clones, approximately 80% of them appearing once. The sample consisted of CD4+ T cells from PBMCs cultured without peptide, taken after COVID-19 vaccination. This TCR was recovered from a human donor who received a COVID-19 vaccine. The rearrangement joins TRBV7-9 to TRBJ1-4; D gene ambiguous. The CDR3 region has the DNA TGTGCCAGCAGCTTGGAGGCCAAGAATGAAAAACTGTTTTTT. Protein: CASSLEAKNEKLFF. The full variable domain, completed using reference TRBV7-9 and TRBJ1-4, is DTGVSQNPRHKITKRGQNVTFRCDPISEHNRLYWYRQTLGQGPEFLTYFQNEAQLEKSRLLSDRFSAERPKGSFSTLEIQRTEQGDSAMYLCASSLEAKNEKLFFGSGTQLSVL.